The clone carrying this T cell receptor (beta chain) showed up just a few times. TCRdb's table, derived via immunoSEQ multiplex PCR, lists solely in-frame clones and lacks some. Of about 26,000 clones listed, around 85% are singletons. This record belongs to a study of control samples from healthy donors and cancer patients. The V gene's germline CDR1 is SGHRS and CDR2 YFSETQ. The CDR3 loop spans 15 amino acids. The J segment lost 2 bases and the V segment lost 0 bases, leaving 1 base of the junction unmatched. The chain carries TRBV5-1 and TRBJ2-7; 11 nucleotides match TRBD2. The sequenced material came from PBMCs. This TCR derives from a woman aged 55-69 years with head and neck cancer. CDR3 region: CASSLVLAGAYEQYF. The CDR3 coding sequence is TGCGCCAGCAGCTTGGTACTAGCGGGGGCCTACGAGCAGTACTTC.